A single sample is the source of the 10 T cell receptor beta chains below, sequenced in a study of T-cell memory formation after mild COVID-19. Each CDR3 protein is one row after TCRdb ran MiXCR on the 5' RACE reads. The sample has hundreds of thousands of distinct CDR3 sequences; 15% to 17% are singletons. Specimen: PBMCs or a T cell subset sorted from them (not recorded which). These receptors originate from an adult woman who had mild COVID-19 (a few samples of this study predate the infection). Cell type and time point are not known.

V gene TRBV7-2 combines with J gene TRBJ1-2; 8 bases agree with TRBD1. In germline, CDR1 is SGHTA, CDR2 FQGNSA. Trimming at V came to 1 base and at J to 5 bases, leaving 6 bases not matched to a gene. The CDR3 extends over 15 amino acids. CDR3 region: CASSLVTGGTYGYTF. CDR3 nucleotide sequence: TGTGCCAGCAGCTTAGTAACAGGGGGGACTTATGGCTACACCTTC.

CDR3 nucleotides: TGTGCCAGCAGCCACTCCAGCGGGAGAGTCACCTACAATGAGCAGTTCTTC. It codes for CASSHSSGRVTYNEQFF. This sequence joins TRBV3-1 and TRBJ2-1, with 8 bases identical to TRBD2. The ends lost 3 bases at V and 2 bases at J; junction bases unmatched: 9. The CDR3 is 17 amino acids. CDR1 is LGHDT, CDR2 YNNKEL, per germline (reference sequence).

The chain links TRBV12-3 or TRBV12-4 to TRBJ1-1; D call uncertain. Trimming stripped 3 bases from V and 1 base from J, with 9 bases between. CDR3 length equals 14 residues. DNA of the CDR3: TGTGCCAGCAGTTTGTTGGATTCGAACACTGAAGCTTTCTTT. Its protein product is CASSLLDSNTEAFF.

The CDR3 DNA reads TGTGCCAGCACCTACACGGAAAGGGTCTGGGTCCGGGAGCTGTTTTTT. This gives the protein CASTYTERVWVRELFF. This chain joins TRBV6-2 or TRBV6-3 and TRBJ2-2, with D uncertain. Looked up from germline, CDR1 is MNHEY and CDR2 is SVGEGT. The CDR3 consists of 16 residues. Trimming pared 7 bases from V and 9 bases from J, leaving 24 bases between.

This clonotype has more than one count but fewer than ten. V gene TRBV12-3 or TRBV12-4 combines with J gene TRBJ2-1, with 7 nucleotides matching TRBD1. J was trimmed by 0 bases and V by 1 base; bases with no gene match: 3. The CDR3 length is 16 residues. CDR3 in DNA: TGTGCCAGCAGTTTAGAGACAGGGAGCTCCTACAATGAGCAGTTCTTC. Translating gives CASSLETGSSYNEQFF.

This clonotype has a handful of counts. The J gene is TRBJ1-3, the V gene TRBV6-6, with TRBD1 identical over 8 bases. Germline assignment: CDR1 MNHNY and CDR2 SVGAGI (reference sequence). The ends lost 0 bases at V and 5 bases at J; junction bases unmatched: 3. The CDR3 has 15 amino acids. For the CDR3, the DNA is TGTGCCAGCAGTTACTCACAGGGGGTGAGAAACACCATATATTTT. Translation: CASSYSQGVRNTIYF.

This clonotype was detected ten times or more. The CDR3 protein is CASSLSRDTNIQYF. DNA of the CDR3: TGTGCCAGCAGCTTAAGCAGGGACACAAACATTCAGTACTTC. This chain connects TRBV7-2 to TRBJ2-4; a weak D match, TRBD1 (6 bases). V lost 2 bases, J lost 6 bases, and 11 bases lay in between. The germline CDR1 and CDR2 sequences are SGHTA and FQGNSA. The CDR3 sequence is 14 residues long.

This clonotype has more than one count but fewer than ten. The chain recombines TRBV12-3 or TRBV12-4 with TRBJ2-1, with 14 positions matching TRBD2. This CDR3 contains 18 residues. The J segment lost 8 bases and the V segment lost 6 bases, leaving 15 bases of the junction unmatched. For the CDR3, the DNA is TGTGCCAGCAGGCCGGGACTAGCGGGAGAAGTTCGGATCTATGAGCAGTTCTTC. Protein product: CASRPGLAGEVRIYEQFF.

The chain links TRBV12-3 or TRBV12-4 to TRBJ2-7; TRBD2 matches at 9 bases. V lost 6 bases and J lost 2; bases outside the gene matches: 2. This CDR3 is 13 amino acids long. CDR3 in DNA: TGTGCCAGCAGGACTAGCGGAACCTACGAGCAGTACTTC. Translated, it gives CASRTSGTYEQYF.

V and J are TRBV5-1 and TRBJ2-1; D is ambiguous. The CDR3 consists of 16 residues. V gave up 6 bases and J gave up 9 bases, with 25 bases separating them. CDR1 and CDR2 from the germline V gene are SGHRS and YFSETQ. CDR3 amino acids: CASTPSPGVTSGEQFF. The CDR3 DNA reads TGCGCCAGCACACCGTCGCCGGGTGTAACTTCAGGTGAGCAGTTCTTC.